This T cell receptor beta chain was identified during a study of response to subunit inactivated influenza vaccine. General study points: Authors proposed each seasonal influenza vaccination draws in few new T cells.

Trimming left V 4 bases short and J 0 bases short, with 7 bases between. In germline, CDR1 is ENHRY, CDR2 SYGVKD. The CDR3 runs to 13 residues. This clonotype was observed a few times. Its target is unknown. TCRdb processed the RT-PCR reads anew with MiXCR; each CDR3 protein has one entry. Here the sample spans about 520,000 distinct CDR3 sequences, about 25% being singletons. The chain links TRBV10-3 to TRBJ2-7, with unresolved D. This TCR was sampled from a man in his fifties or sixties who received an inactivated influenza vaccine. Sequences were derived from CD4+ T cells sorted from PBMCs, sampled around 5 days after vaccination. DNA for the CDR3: TGTGCCATCAGTGTGTCCATCTCCTACGAGCAGTACTTC. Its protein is CAISVSISYEQYF.